The TCR beta chain under discussion was sequenced for a study of cytomegalovirus exposure and HLA in healthy donors. In the study overall: Unique TCR beta sequences numbering approximately 100 million came from 150 million to 200 million T cells in an earlier analysis.

Study-wide results and limits: Earlier analysis found most TCR beta V segments productive about 87% or about 30% of the time. Sequencing likely caused a cluster of highly shared sequence variants. The listing of roughly 160 TCR beta chains classed them as cytomegalovirus-associated.

Primers for the PCR totalled 60 Vbeta and 13 Jbeta. Libraries were prepared by immunoSEQ multiplex PCR; TCRdb keeps only in-frame clonotypes and omits some of them. The table records 95,000 or so clones, about two thirds of them present only once. Notes on this clone: The target antigen is unknown.

There are 14 residues in the CDR3. The trim removed 3 bases at V and 10 bases at J, leaving 9 bases unmatched. From germline, CDR1 is MRHNA and CDR2 SNTAGT. This TCR was sampled from a woman between 50 and 59 years old in good health and CMV-seropositive. This chain joins TRBV6-4 and TRBJ2-3; 8 bases align to TRBD2. The sequencing sample was made of PBMCs. The DNA for the CDR3 is TGTGCCAGCAGTGAAATTTCGGGGGGGGAGGCGCAGTATTTT. Translated, it gives CASSEISGGEAQYF.